This T cell receptor beta chain was captured by sequencing in a study of T cell responses to AZD1222 COVID-19 vaccine. Findings and limits, study-wide: At baseline, seropositivity was found in only a handful of AZD1222 recipients. Females outnumbered males among donors, who were mostly white British; clonal diversity was possibly underestimated. Reportedly, nearly half the spike-specific TCRs target unmutated variant regions.

As regards this clone: Its antigen is not identified.

The germline gives CDR1 PRHDT, CDR2 FYEKMQ (reference sequence). V shed 3 bases and J 3 bases; nucleotides not matched to a gene: 0. The CDR3 is 14 amino acids. The repertoire was sequenced with immunoSEQ multiplex PCR; TCRdb's copy has only in-frame clones and lacks some. The sample holds roughly 93,000 clones; about 92% are singletons and the top ten take about 5%. The TCR originated in an adult who received the AZD1222 COVID-19 vaccine. This chain links TRBV13 with TRBJ1-3; 9 nucleotides align to TRBD1. The sample in question was peripheral blood, obtained 28 days after the second AZD1222 dose. CDR3 sequence reads: CASSLGQGGNTIYF. The DNA for the CDR3 is TGTGCCAGCAGCTTGGGACAGGGTGGAAACACCATATATTTT.